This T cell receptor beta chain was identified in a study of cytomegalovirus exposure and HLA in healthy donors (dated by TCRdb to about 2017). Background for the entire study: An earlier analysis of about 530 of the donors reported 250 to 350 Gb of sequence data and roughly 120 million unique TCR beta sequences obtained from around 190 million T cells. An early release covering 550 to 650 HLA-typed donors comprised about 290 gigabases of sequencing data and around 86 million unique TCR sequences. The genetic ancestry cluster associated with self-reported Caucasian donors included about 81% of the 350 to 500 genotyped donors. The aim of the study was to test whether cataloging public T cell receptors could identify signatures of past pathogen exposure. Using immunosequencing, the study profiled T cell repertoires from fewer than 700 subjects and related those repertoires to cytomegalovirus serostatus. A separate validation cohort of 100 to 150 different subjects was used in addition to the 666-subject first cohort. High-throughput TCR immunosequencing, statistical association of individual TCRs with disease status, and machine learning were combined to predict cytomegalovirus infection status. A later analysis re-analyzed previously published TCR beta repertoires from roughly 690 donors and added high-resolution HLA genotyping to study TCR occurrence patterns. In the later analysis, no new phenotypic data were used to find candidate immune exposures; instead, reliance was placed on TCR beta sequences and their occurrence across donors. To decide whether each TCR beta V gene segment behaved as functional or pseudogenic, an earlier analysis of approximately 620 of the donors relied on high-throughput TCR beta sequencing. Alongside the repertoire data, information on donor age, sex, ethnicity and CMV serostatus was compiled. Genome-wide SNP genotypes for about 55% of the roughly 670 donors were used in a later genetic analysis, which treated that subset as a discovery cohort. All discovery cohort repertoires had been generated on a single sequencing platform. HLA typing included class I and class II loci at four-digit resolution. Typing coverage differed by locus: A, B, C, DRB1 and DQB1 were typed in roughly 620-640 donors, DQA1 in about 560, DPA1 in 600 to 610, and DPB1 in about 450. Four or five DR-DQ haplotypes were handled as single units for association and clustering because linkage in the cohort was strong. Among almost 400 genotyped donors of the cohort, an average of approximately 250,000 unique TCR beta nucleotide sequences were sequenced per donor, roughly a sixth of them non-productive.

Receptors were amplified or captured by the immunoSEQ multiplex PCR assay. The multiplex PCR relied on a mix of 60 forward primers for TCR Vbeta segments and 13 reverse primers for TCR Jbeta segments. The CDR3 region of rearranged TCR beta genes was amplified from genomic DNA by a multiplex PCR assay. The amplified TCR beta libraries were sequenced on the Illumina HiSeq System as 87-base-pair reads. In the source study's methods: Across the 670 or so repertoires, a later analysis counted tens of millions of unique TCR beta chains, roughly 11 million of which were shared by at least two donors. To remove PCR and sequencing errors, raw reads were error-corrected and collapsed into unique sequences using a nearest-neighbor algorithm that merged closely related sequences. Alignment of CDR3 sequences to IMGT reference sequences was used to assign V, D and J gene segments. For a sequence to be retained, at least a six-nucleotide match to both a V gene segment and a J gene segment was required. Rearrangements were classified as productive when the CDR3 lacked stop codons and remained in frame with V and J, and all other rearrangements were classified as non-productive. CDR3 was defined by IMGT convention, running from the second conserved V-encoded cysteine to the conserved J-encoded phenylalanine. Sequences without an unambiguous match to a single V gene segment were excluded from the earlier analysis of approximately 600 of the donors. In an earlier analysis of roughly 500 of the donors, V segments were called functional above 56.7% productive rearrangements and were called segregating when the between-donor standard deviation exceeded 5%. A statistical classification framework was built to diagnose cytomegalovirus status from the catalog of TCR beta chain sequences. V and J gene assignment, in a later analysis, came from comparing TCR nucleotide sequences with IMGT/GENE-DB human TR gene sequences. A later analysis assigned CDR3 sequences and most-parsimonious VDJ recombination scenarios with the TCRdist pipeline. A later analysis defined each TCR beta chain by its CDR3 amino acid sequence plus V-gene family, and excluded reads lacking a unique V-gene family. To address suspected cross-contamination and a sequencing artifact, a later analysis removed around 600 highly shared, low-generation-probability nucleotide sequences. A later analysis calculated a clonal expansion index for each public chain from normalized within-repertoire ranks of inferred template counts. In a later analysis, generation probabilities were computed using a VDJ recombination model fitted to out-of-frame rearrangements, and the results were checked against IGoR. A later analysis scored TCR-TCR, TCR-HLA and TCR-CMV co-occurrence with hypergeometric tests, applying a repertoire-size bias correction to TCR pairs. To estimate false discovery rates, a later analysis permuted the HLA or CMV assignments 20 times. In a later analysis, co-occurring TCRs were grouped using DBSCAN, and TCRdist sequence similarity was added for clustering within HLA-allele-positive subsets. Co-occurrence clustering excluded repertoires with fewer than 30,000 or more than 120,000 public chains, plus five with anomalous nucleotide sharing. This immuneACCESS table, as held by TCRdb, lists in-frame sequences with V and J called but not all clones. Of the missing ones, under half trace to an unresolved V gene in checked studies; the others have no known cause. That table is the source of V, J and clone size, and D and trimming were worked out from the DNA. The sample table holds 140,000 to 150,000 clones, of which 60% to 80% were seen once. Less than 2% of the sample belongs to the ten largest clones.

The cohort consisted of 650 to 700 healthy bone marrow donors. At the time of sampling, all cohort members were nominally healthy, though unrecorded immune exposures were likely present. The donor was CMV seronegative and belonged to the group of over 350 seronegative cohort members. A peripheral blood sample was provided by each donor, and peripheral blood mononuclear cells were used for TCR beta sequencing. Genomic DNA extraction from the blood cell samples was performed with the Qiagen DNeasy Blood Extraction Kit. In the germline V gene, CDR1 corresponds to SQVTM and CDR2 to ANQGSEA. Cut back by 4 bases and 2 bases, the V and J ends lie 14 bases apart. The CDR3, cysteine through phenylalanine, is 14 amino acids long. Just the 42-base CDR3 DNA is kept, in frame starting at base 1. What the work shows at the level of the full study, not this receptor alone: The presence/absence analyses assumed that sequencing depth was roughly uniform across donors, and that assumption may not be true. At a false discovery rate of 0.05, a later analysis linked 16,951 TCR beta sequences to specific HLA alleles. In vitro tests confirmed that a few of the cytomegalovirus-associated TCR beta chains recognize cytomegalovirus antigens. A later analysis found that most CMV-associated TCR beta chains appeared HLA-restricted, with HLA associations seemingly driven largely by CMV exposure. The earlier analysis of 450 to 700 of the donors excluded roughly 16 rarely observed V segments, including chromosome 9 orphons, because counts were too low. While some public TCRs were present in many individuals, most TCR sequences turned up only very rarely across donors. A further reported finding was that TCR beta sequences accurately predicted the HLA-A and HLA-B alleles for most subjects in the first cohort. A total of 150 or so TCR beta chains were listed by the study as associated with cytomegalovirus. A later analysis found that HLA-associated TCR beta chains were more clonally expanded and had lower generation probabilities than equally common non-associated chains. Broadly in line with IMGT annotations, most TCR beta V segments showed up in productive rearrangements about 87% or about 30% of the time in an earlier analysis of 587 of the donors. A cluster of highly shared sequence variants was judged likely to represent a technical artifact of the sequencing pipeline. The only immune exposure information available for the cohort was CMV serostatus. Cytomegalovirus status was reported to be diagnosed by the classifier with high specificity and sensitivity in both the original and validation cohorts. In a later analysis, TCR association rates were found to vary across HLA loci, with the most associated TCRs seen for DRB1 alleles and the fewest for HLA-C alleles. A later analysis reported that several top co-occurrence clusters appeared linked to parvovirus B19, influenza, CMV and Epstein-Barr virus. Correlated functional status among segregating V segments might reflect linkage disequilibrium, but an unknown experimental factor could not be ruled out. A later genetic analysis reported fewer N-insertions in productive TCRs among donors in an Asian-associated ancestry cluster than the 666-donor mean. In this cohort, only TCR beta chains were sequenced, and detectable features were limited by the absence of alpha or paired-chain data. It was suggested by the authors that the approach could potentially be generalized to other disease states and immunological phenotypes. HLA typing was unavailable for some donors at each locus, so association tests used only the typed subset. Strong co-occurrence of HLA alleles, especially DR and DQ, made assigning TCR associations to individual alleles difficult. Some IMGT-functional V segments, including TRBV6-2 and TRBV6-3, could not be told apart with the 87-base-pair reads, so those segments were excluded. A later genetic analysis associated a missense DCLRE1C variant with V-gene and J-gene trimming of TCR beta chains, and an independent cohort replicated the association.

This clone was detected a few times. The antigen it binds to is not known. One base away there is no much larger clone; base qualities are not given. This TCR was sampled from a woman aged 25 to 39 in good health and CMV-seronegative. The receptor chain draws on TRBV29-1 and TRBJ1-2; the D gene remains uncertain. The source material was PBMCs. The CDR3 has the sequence CSVGFTGANYGYTF. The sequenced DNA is TGCAGCGTTGGTTTTACGGGAGCGAACTATGGCTACACCTTC.